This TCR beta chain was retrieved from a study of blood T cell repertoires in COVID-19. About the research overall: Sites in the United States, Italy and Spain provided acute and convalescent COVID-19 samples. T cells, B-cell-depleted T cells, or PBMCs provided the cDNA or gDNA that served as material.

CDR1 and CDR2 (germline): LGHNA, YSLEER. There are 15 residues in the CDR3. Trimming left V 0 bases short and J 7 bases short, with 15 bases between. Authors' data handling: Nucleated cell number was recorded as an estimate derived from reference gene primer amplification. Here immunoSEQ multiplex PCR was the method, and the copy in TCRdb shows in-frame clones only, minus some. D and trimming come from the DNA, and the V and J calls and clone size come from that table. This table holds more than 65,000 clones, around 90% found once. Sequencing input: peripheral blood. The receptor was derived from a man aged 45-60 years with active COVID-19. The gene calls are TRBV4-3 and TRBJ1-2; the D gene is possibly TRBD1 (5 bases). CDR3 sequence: CASSQEWRDVAGYTF. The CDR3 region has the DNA TGCGCCAGCAGCCAAGAGTGGAGGGACGTTGCTGGCTACACCTTC.